Following are 20 T cell receptor beta chains from one sample sequenced in a study of blood T cell repertoires in COVID-19. The protocol was immunoSEQ multiplex PCR, while the TCRdb copy is restricted to in-frame clones and leaves out a portion. The data hold 200,000 to 250,000 clones, with 85% to 90% observed a single time. The sample taken for sequencing was peripheral blood. These receptors all stem from a man under 40 with COVID-19, enrolled during active disease.

The chain uses TRBV7-2 and TRBJ1-5; D gene ambiguous. Trimming stripped 8 bases from V and 2 bases from J, with 10 bases between. Germline V lookup: CDR1 SGHTA, CDR2 FQGNSA. This CDR3 spans 13 amino acids. CDR3 nucleotide sequence: TGTGCCAGCGACAACTTCGGCAATCAGCCCCAGCATTTT. It encodes CASDNFGNQPQHF.

The chain employs TRBV7-3 and TRBJ1-3; TRBD1 is a possible D gene (6 bases). CDR1 SGHTA and CDR2 FQGTGA come from the germline V gene. The CDR3 is made up of 15 amino acids. With 5 bases removed from V and 4 bases from J, the gap between germline ends came to 15 bases. Here the CDR3 reads CASSPRGGAGNTIYF. CDR3 sequence (DNA): TGTGCCAGCAGCCCCCGGGGGGGGGCCGGAAACACCATATATTTT.

The V call is TRBV10-3, the J call TRBJ1-1, with TRBD1 as a possible D gene (5 bases). This CDR3 contains 14 residues. CDR1 ENHRY and CDR2 SYGVKD come from the germline V gene. Trimming removed 6 bases from V and 0 bases from J, with 11 bases in between. The CDR3 nucleotides read TGTGCCATCAGGGCGACAGCTTTGAACACTGAAGCTTTCTTT. This codes for CAIRATALNTEAFF.

J is TRBJ1-1 and V is TRBV12-5; D is uncertain. Trimming pared 5 bases from V and 3 bases from J, leaving 7 bases between. Germline CDR1 LGHNT, CDR2 FRNRAP. The CDR3 runs to 12 residues. The CDR3 loop is CASGLDYTEAFF. CDR3 coding DNA: TGTGCTAGTGGTCTAGACTACACTGAAGCTTTCTTT.

The rearrangement joins TRBV18 to TRBJ2-1; no clear D gene. This CDR3 contains 11 residues. From germline, CDR1 is KGHSH and CDR2 LQKENI. The germline V and J ends were trimmed by 2 bases and 8 bases, with 4 bases remaining between them. The CDR3 nucleotides read TGTGCCAGCTCACCAGGCTATGAGCAGTTCTTC. The encoded protein is CASSPGYEQFF.

This chain uses TRBV10-3 with TRBJ1-2, with 9 positions matching TRBD1. In germline, CDR1 is ENHRY, CDR2 SYGVKD. After removal of 0 bases from V and 4 bases from J, the junction contained 6 bases not matched to a gene. The CDR3 has 16 amino acids. The CDR3 sequence: CAISESTGGRSYGYTF. CDR3 sequence (DNA): TGTGCCATCAGTGAGTCGACAGGGGGAAGAAGCTATGGCTACACCTTC.

V and J are TRBV28 and TRBJ1-4; no definite D call. The CDR3 spans 14 residues. Germline V gene data show CDR1 as MDHEN and CDR2 as SYDVKM. Trimming cost V 6 bases and J 5 bases, with 13 bases left between them. As DNA, the CDR3 is TGTGCCAGCAGAAATTTACCCGGGAATGAAAAACTGTTTTTT. It yields the protein CASRNLPGNEKLFF. Based on the CDR3 plus reference TRBV28 and TRBJ1-4, the full variable domain is DVKVTQSSRYLVKRTGEKVFLECVQDMDHENMFWYRQDPGLGLRLIYFSYDVKMKEKGDIPEGYSVSREKKERFSLILESASTNQTSMYLCASRNLPGNEKLFFGSGTQLSVL.

The chain joins TRBV4-3 to TRBJ1-1; D unresolved. Germline CDR1 and CDR2: LGHNA and YSLEER. The ends were cut back, 0 bases at V and 3 bases at J, with 11 bases in the middle. The CDR3 runs 15 residues. CDR3 residues: CASSQDSGPDTEAFF. The DNA of the CDR3 is TGCGCCAGCAGCCAAGATAGCGGACCAGACACTGAAGCTTTCTTT.

The V call is TRBV6-5, the J call TRBJ2-1; TRBD2 matches 8 bases. The ends lost 1 base at V and 3 bases at J; junction bases unmatched: 5. Germline CDR1 reads MNHEY; CDR2 reads SVGAGI. The CDR3 consists of 16 residues. The CDR3 is CASSYLGREVYNEQFF. The CDR3 region has the DNA TGTGCCAGCAGTTACTTGGGGCGGGAGGTCTACAATGAGCAGTTCTTC.

V and J are TRBV6-6 and TRBJ1-6, with 10 bases aligning to TRBD1. Germline V lookup: CDR1 MNHNY, CDR2 SVGAGI (reference sequence). With 6 bases clipped from V and 9 bases from J, the junction kept 8 bases outside the gene matches. The CDR3 length is 15 residues. CDR3 bases: TGTGCCAGCAGCGCCTCCGGGACAGGGGTTTCACCCCTCCACTTT. Translating it yields CASSASGTGVSPLHF.

The rearrangement links TRBV7-2 to TRBJ2-7, with TRBD2 matching 8 bases. The CDR3 is 16 amino acids. Losses at the gene ends were 3 bases for V and 6 bases for J; bases not matched to a gene: 13. CDR1 is SGHTA and CDR2 is FQGNSA in the germline V gene. CDR3 sequence: CASSFLPSGTSTEQYF. DNA for the CDR3: TGTGCCAGCAGCTTCCTGCCATCCGGGACTAGTACCGAGCAGTACTTC. The whole variable domain, filled in from reference TRBV7-2 and TRBJ2-7, reads GAGVSQSPSNKVTEKGKDVELRCDPISGHTALYWYRQSLGQGLEFLIYFQGNSAPDKSGLPSDRFSAERTGGSVSTLTIQRTQQEDSAVYLCASSFLPSGTSTEQYFGPGTRLTVT.

This clone was observed a single time. The CDR3 bases are TGCGCCAGCAGCCAAGACCTAACTGCCGGGACAGGGAACACCGGGGAGCTGTTTTTT. Translation: CASSQDLTAGTGNTGELFF. The gene calls are TRBV4-3 and TRBJ2-2, with 8 positions matching TRBD1. Trimming cost V 0 bases and J 1 base; bases outside gene matches: 10. This CDR3 contains 19 residues. Germline lookup yields CDR1 LGHNA and CDR2 YSLEER.

The rearrangement uses TRBV30 and TRBJ1-3; D gene unclear. Germline CDR1 is GTSNPN and CDR2 is SVGIG (reference sequence). This CDR3 contains 14 residues. Between the trimmed V and J ends, which lost 0 bases and 2 bases, there was a span of 8 bases. The CDR3: CAWSVGGPGNTIYF. The CDR3, as DNA: TGTGCCTGGAGTGTAGGAGGGCCTGGAAACACCATATATTTT.

The sample holds a few counts of this clone. The V call is TRBV28, the J call TRBJ2-7; 7 positions agree with TRBD1. The CDR3 consists of 15 residues. Germline V CDR1 and CDR2: MDHEN, SYDVKM. V dropped 7 bases and J dropped 5; count of bases not matched to a gene: 14. The CDR3 DNA is TGTGCCAGCATCCTAAACAGGGGCCTCCGGGACGAGCAGTACTTC. Amino acids: CASILNRGLRDEQYF.

The genes are TRBV15 and TRBJ2-7, with D perhaps matching TRBD1 (5 bases). Germline V CDR1 and CDR2: LNHNV, YYDKDF (reference sequence). V was trimmed by 4 bases and J by 1 base, leaving 8 bases between them. This CDR3 has 13 residues. The CDR3 DNA reads TGTGCCACCAGCATGACAGTTTCCTACGAGCAGTACTTC. It specifies CATSMTVSYEQYF.

J is TRBJ2-7 and V is TRBV7-2; 8 positions agree with TRBD1. Germline CDR1 reads SGHTA; CDR2 reads FQGNSA. V lost 4 bases, J lost 3 bases, and 8 bases stayed unmatched. CDR3 length: 15 amino acids. Written as DNA, the CDR3 is TGTGCCAGCAGCTGGACAGGGACTGGACTCTACGAGCAGTACTTC. Translating it yields CASSWTGTGLYEQYF.

The chain combines TRBV6-5 with TRBJ1-1; no definite D call. This CDR3 is built from 14 residues. Germline V CDR1 and CDR2: MNHEY, SVGAGI. Trimming took 3 bases from V and 0 from J, leaving 8 bases between them. In DNA form, the CDR3 reads TGTGCCAGCAGTTATTCCGGGGTGAACACTGAAGCTTTCTTT. The encoded protein is CASSYSGVNTEAFF.

The chain's CDR3 is CASSQYNQPQHF. CDR3 coding DNA: TGTGCCAGCAGCCAGTACAATCAGCCCCAGCATTTT. The chain combines TRBV7-9 with TRBJ1-5; D is unresolved. The germline V gene encodes CDR1 SEHNR and CDR2 FQNEAQ (reference sequence). The V and J ends lost 5 bases and 3 bases respectively, with 5 bases between them. The CDR3 extends over 12 amino acids.

The chain couples TRBV5-1 to TRBJ2-3; TRBD2 matches 7 bases. The CDR3 has 15 residues. CDR1 and CDR2 from the germline V gene are SGHRS and YFSETQ. V lost 7 bases to trimming and J lost 0 bases; unmatched junction nucleotides: 8. CDR3 protein: CASDYGTTSTDTQYF. The CDR3 DNA sequence: TGCGCCAGCGATTACGGGACTACAAGCACAGATACGCAGTATTTT.

The chain employs TRBV3-1 (or the pseudogene TRBV3-2) and TRBJ1-5, with a possible D match to TRBD1 (6 bases). V gave up 0 bases and J gave up 5 bases, with 11 bases separating them. Germline CDR1 is LGHDT and CDR2 is YNNKEL (reference sequence). This CDR3 has 15 residues. The CDR3 region has the DNA TGTGCCAGCAGCCAAGACAGGGGCCCCCATCAGCCCCAGCATTTT. Translated: CASSQDRGPHQPQHF.